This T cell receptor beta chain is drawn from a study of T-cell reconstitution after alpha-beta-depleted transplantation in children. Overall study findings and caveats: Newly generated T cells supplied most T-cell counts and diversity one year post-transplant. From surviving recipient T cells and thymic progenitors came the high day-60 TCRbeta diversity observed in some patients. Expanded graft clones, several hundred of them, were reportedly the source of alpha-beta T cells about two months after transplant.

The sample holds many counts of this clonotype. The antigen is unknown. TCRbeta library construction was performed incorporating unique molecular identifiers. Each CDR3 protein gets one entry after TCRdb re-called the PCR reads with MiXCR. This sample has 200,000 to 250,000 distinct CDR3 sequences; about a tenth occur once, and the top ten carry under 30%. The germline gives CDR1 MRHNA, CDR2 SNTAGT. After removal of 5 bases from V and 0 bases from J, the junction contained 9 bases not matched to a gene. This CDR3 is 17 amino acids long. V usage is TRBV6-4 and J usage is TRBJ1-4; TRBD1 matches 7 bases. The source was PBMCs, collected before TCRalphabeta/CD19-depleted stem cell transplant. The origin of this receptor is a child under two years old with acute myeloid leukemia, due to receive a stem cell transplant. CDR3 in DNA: TGTGCCAGCAGTTTACAGGGGAGTCCGTCAACTAATGAAAAACTGTTTTTT. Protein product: CASSLQGSPSTNEKLFF.